The clone carrying this T cell receptor beta chain has just a few counts. Its target is unknown. The record originates from a study of cytomegalovirus exposure and HLA in healthy donors. Overall study results and limits: Later analysis showed most CMV-associated TCR beta chains appearing HLA-restricted. Accurate prediction of most subjects' HLA-A and HLA-B alleles from TCR beta sequences was reported. Sequencing likely generated an artifact that appeared as a cluster of highly shared sequence variants.

The V and J ends lost 5 bases and 1 base, in that order; junction bases with no gene match: 12. This CDR3 comprises 16 residues. CDR1 is SQVTM, CDR2 ANQGSEA, per germline. The PCR was carried out with 60 Vbeta primers and 13 Jbeta primers. Method: immunoSEQ multiplex PCR; TCRdb's copy keeps in-frame clones and lacks some. The table includes about 210,000 clones, 82% detected once. This chain uses TRBV29-1 with TRBJ1-1, with 8 positions matching TRBD1. The sequenced sample consisted of PBMCs. This sequence originates from a man between 35 and 55 years old in good health and CMV-seropositive. The DNA of the CDR3 is TGCAGCGTTCTACCAATGGGACAGGCGACGAACACTGAAGCTTTCTTT. The encoded protein is CSVLPMGQATNTEAFF.